Listed below are T cell receptor beta chains from one sample, sequenced in a study of blood T cell repertoires in COVID-19. The data were produced by immunoSEQ multiplex PCR, yet TCRdb's version contains in-frame clones alone and is incomplete. The sample carries about 76,000 clones, roughly 90% recorded once. The sample was peripheral blood. The receptors stem from a human donor in a cohort sampled during active COVID-19. CDR3s include the opening cysteine and the closing phenylalanine or tryptophan. Fields, in order: D gene, clone size, J gene, V gene, CDR3 DNA, CDR3 protein. The D gene is left open where the match is weak. A clone size is listed for some rows: how often the clone was seen (once, few, many), or a class if it is expanded.

D: -; size: -; J: TRBJ2-1; V: TRBV19; DNA: TGTGCCAGTAGTATTTACGGTTCGCTAGTTTACAATGAGCAGTTCTTC; CDR3: CASSIYGSLVYNEQFF
D: -; size: -; J: TRBJ1-5; V: TRBV3-1/TRBV3-2; DNA: TGTGCCAGCAGCCAAATCGGGATTAATCAGCCCCAGCATTTT; CDR3: CASSQIGINQPQHF
D: -; size: -; J: TRBJ1-2; V: TRBV24-1; DNA: TGTGCCACCAGTGATGCGGGGGGGATGACAGGATCTGGCTACACCTTC; CDR3: CATSDAGGMTGSGYTF
D: -; size: -; J: TRBJ1-4; V: TRBV7-8; DNA: TGTGCCAGCAGCTCCCAGGGGATTCCAACTAATGAAAAACTGTTTTTT; CDR3: CASSSQGIPTNEKLFF
D: TRBD1; size: -; J: TRBJ2-7; V: TRBV4-1; DNA: TGCGCCAGCAGCCAAGGCGACGGACAGGGGGTCGACGAGCAGTACTTC; CDR3: CASSQGDGQGVDEQYF
D: TRBD1; size: -; J: TRBJ1-6; V: TRBV9; DNA: TGTGCCAGCAGCGCTAAACAGGGGGCGCGGAATTCACCCCTCCACTTT; CDR3: CASSAKQGARNSPLHF
D: -; size: -; J: TRBJ2-3; V: TRBV5-4; DNA: TGTGCCAGCAGCTTGGAGTACAGTGGGACAGATACGCAGTATTTT; CDR3: CASSLEYSGTDTQYF
D: -; size: -; J: TRBJ1-6; V: TRBV27; DNA: TGTGCCAGCAGTACCCTAGCAGGACTTGCTTATTCACCCCTCCACTTT; CDR3: CASSTLAGLAYSPLHF
D: TRBD2; size: -; J: TRBJ2-3; V: TRBV7-3; DNA: TGTGCCAGCAGCTTGCGACTAGCGGGGGGTACAGATACGCAGTATTTT; CDR3: CASSLRLAGGTDTQYF
D: TRBD2; size: -; J: TRBJ2-3; V: TRBV5-4; DNA: TGTGCCAGCAGCATCGCGGGAGTTGGCACAGATACGCAGTATTTT; CDR3: CASSIAGVGTDTQYF
D: -; size: once; J: TRBJ1-2; V: TRBV9; DNA: TGTGCCAGCAGCGTAGACGGGGTCGTCGGCGGCTACACCTTC; CDR3: CASSVDGVVGGYTF
D: -; size: -; J: TRBJ2-5; V: TRBV10-3; DNA: TGTGCCATCAGTGAAGGGGCGGATAAGACCCAGTACTTC; CDR3: CAISEGADKTQYF
D: TRBD2; size: once; J: TRBJ2-1; V: TRBV3-1/TRBV3-2; DNA: TGTGCCAGCAGCCCCCCCCGGGCTAGCGGGGGTAGCTCCTACAATGAGCAGTTCTTC; CDR3: CASSPPRASGGSSYNEQFF
D: TRBD2; size: -; J: TRBJ2-3; V: TRBV5-4; DNA: TGTGCCAGCAGCCAGAGGCGGGGGACCCAAGTAGGGACAGATACGCAGTATTTT; CDR3: CASSQRRGTQVGTDTQYF
D: TRBD2; size: -; J: TRBJ2-1; V: TRBV5-1; DNA: TGCGCCAGCAGCCCGAGGGGTAGCGGGATTCAGAATGAGCAGTTCTTC; CDR3: CASSPRGSGIQNEQFF
D: TRBD2; size: once; J: TRBJ2-2; V: TRBV5-6; DNA: TGTGCCAGCAGCACCCGACTAGCGGGCGGCACCGGGGAGCTGTTTTTT; CDR3: CASSTRLAGGTGELFF
D: TRBD2; size: -; J: TRBJ2-2; V: TRBV30; DNA: TGTGCCTGGAATGCGGGAGTAAGAACCGGGGAGCTGTTTTTT; CDR3: CAWNAGVRTGELFF
D: TRBD2; size: -; J: TRBJ2-3; V: TRBV25-1; DNA: TGTGCCAGCAGTGGCTTTAGCGGGAGGGTGGCAGATACGCAGTATTTT; CDR3: CASSGFSGRVADTQYF
D: TRBD1; size: -; J: TRBJ1-1; V: TRBV11-3; DNA: TGTGCCAGCAGCCCCTCCGGGACAGGGCTCCAGGTAGCTTTCTTT; CDR3: CASSPSGTGLQVAFF
D: -; size: -; J: TRBJ1-5; V: TRBV7-9; DNA: TGTGCCAGCAGCCTAAATGAGAATCAGCCCCAGCATTTT; CDR3: CASSLNENQPQHF
D: -; size: -; J: TRBJ2-7; V: TRBV30; DNA: TGTGCCTGGACCCGCCGGGAGTCCTTCGAGCAGTACTTC; CDR3: CAWTRRESFEQYF
D: TRBD1; size: once; J: TRBJ1-5; V: TRBV10-3; DNA: TGTGCCATCAGTTATAAACAGGGGGCCGGGCAGCCCCAGCATTTT; CDR3: CAISYKQGAGQPQHF
D: -; size: -; J: TRBJ2-3; V: TRBV19; DNA: TGTGCCAGTAGTATCGGGAGAACAGATACGCAGTATTTT; CDR3: CASSIGRTDTQYF
D: -; size: -; J: TRBJ2-7; V: TRBV6-1; DNA: TGTGCCAGCAGTGAAGCGGACTGGTACGAGCAGTACTTC; CDR3: CASSEADWYEQYF
D: TRBD2; size: -; J: TRBJ2-4; V: TRBV18; DNA: TGTGCCAGCTCACCGGGACTAGCGGGAGGGCCCCTCATTCAGTACTTC; CDR3: CASSPGLAGGPLIQYF
D: -; size: -; J: TRBJ1-4; V: TRBV19; DNA: TGTGCCAGTTCCCCTGGCGGCACAAAAACAGGAAAACTGTTTTTT; CDR3: CASSPGGTKTGKLFF
D: TRBD1; size: -; J: TRBJ2-4; V: TRBV7-3; DNA: TGTGCCAGCAGCTCCACAGGGGGGAGGAACATTCAGTACTTC; CDR3: CASSSTGGRNIQYF
D: TRBD1; size: -; J: TRBJ1-2; V: TRBV3-1/TRBV3-2; DNA: TGTGCCAGCAGCCGAAGAGGGGCAGGGGGAGGCTACACCTTC; CDR3: CASSRRGAGGGYTF
D: -; size: -; J: TRBJ1-6; V: TRBV18; DNA: TGTGCCAGCTCTCGAGAAGCTGTATCCAATAATTCACCCCTCCACTTT; CDR3: CASSREAVSNNSPLHF
D: -; size: -; J: TRBJ2-7; V: TRBV7-3; DNA: TGTGCCAGCAGCCCCTACGGGGAGTGGAACGAGCAGTACTTC; CDR3: CASSPYGEWNEQYF
D: TRBD2; size: -; J: TRBJ2-1; V: TRBV3-1/TRBV3-2; DNA: TGTGCCAGCAGCTCACGTAGCGGGAGATTGTACAATGAGCAGTTCTTC; CDR3: CASSSRSGRLYNEQFF
D: -; size: -; J: TRBJ2-7; V: TRBV10-3; DNA: TGTGCCATCAGTGTGAAGACGGCAGGTTACGAGCAGTACTTC; CDR3: CAISVKTAGYEQYF
D: -; size: -; J: TRBJ1-4; V: TRBV19; DNA: TGTGCCAGTAGTATCACTTCCGGGACCGGGGAGGGAAAACTGTTTTTT; CDR3: CASSITSGTGEGKLFF
D: -; size: -; J: TRBJ2-7; V: TRBV13; DNA: TGTGCCAGCAGCCTAAGTACTTACGAGCAGTACTTC; CDR3: CASSLSTYEQYF
D: -; size: -; J: TRBJ1-5; V: TRBV27; DNA: TGTGCCAGCACCAAAACAGGAACCAATCAGCCCCAGCATTTT; CDR3: CASTKTGTNQPQHF
D: -; size: -; J: TRBJ2-2; V: TRBV13; DNA: TGTGCCAGCAGCGACAGTGGCAGGGGAGCTACCGGGGAGCTGTTTTTT; CDR3: CASSDSGRGATGELFF
D: -; size: -; J: TRBJ2-7; V: TRBV11-3; DNA: TGTGCCAGCAGCTTAGATTCCAACGAGCAGTACTTC; CDR3: CASSLDSNEQYF
D: TRBD1; size: -; J: TRBJ1-1; V: TRBV6-6; DNA: TGTGCCAGCAGGGAACAGGGGTTAACTGAAGCTTTCTTT; CDR3: CASREQGLTEAFF
D: TRBD1; size: -; J: TRBJ2-1; V: TRBV5-1; DNA: TGCGCCAGCAGCCCCGGCGACAGGGGCTCCTACAATGAGCAGTTCTTC; CDR3: CASSPGDRGSYNEQFF
D: TRBD1; size: -; J: TRBJ1-4; V: TRBV7-2; DNA: TGTGCCAGCAGCCCTCCCCTAGACAGAGGGGGCAAAGGAAAACTGTTTTTT; CDR3: CASSPPLDRGGKGKLFF
D: -; size: -; J: TRBJ2-2; V: TRBV5-1; DNA: TGCGCCAGCAGCTTGGCCACGGCAGGCAACACCGGGGAGCTGTTTTTT; CDR3: CASSLATAGNTGELFF
D: TRBD1; size: -; J: TRBJ1-2; V: TRBV6-5; DNA: TGTGCCAGCAGTTACGGCTTTAACAGGGGATTGGATGGCTACACCTTC; CDR3: CASSYGFNRGLDGYTF
D: -; size: -; J: TRBJ2-3; V: TRBV18; DNA: TGTGCCAGCTCACCACCTGGTGAGGGGGCAGATACGCAGTATTTT; CDR3: CASSPPGEGADTQYF
D: -; size: few; J: TRBJ1-5; V: TRBV4-2; DNA: TGTGCCAGCAGCCTAACCTCCTCCGGAGGGGATCAGCCCCAGCATTTT; CDR3: CASSLTSSGGDQPQHF
D: -; size: -; J: TRBJ1-6; V: TRBV5-1; DNA: TGCGCCAGCAGCTTAGAACCCACCGGGGGGAATTCACCCCTCCACTTT; CDR3: CASSLEPTGGNSPLHF